Below, 24 T cell receptor beta chains from the same sample are listed, as sequenced in a study of blood T cells in healthy people across ages. A sample-barcoded 5' primer and a J-beta primer mix were used in a second PCR of about 7 to 12 cycles. TCRdb passed the 5' RACE reads through MiXCR, listing each CDR3 protein once. The data contain some 800,000 distinct CDR3 sequences, around 45% of them singletons. Sequences were obtained from blood. These receptors all come from a man aged 55 to 70 in good health.

This chain joins TRBV7-9 and TRBJ2-1; D gene uncertain. Germline V gives CDR1 SEHNR, CDR2 FQNEAQ (reference sequence). The CDR3 loop spans 14 amino acids. V was clipped by 4 bases and J by 4 bases, with 11 bases between them. CDR3 DNA: TGTGCCAGCAGCTGGGATGGCCCGTACAATGAGCAGTTCTTC. Protein: CASSWDGPYNEQFF.

The chain carries TRBV15 and TRBJ2-3; no reliable D call. This CDR3 comprises 14 residues. With 0 bases removed from V and 8 bases from J, the gap between germline ends came to 12 bases. Per germline, CDR1 LNHNV and CDR2 YYDKDF (reference sequence). This CDR3 reads CATSRDKWLVTQYF. The CDR3, as DNA: TGTGCCACCAGCAGAGATAAGTGGCTCGTTACGCAGTATTTT.

Regarding this clonotype: Compared with germline, one end of the junction differs, possibly owing to a read error. This sequence joins TRBV2 and TRBJ2-3, with TRBD2 identical over 15 bases. The CDR3 consists of 14 residues. Germline CDR1 SNHLY, CDR2 FYNNEI. DNA of the CDR3: TGTGCCAGCCGGACTAGCGGGGGGGCAGATACGAAGTATTTT. Protein: CASRTSGGADTKYF.

This clonotype was counted between two and nine times. The J gene is TRBJ2-5, the V gene TRBV24-1, with 7 nucleotides matching TRBD1. This CDR3 has 14 amino acids. Germline CDR1 and CDR2: KGHDR and SFDVKD. With 3 bases clipped from V and 3 bases from J, the junction kept 3 bases outside the gene matches. CDR3 in DNA: TGTGCCACCAGTGATGCGACAGGGAAAGAGACCCAGTACTTC. Its translation: CATSDATGKETQYF.

This clonotype was picked up a small number of times. V usage is TRBV28 and J usage is TRBJ2-7; D may match TRBD1 or TRBD2 (5 bases each). The CDR3 totals 15 residues. V gave up 2 bases and J gave up 5 bases, with 16 bases separating them. CDR1 MDHEN and CDR2 SYDVKM come from the germline V gene. This CDR3 reads CASSLGTMGFDEQYF. As DNA, the CDR3 is TGTGCCAGCAGTTTAGGGACCATGGGATTCGACGAGCAGTACTTC.

This clonotype showed up just a few times. This chain connects TRBV11-2 to TRBJ2-5, with a tentative D call TRBD2 (6 bases). CDR1 is SGHAT and CDR2 is FQNNGV in the germline V gene. The CDR3 is made up of 15 amino acids. V was pared by 5 bases and J by 2 bases, with 15 bases between. The CDR3 sequence is CASSPLRAGQETQYF. The CDR3 coding sequence is TGTGCCAGCAGCCCCCTTAGGGCGGGACAAGAGACCCAGTACTTC.

The chain employs TRBV9 and TRBJ2-5; possibly TRBD1 for D (6 bases). The DNA matches TRBJ2-7 better at its end, which makes the J call doubtful. This CDR3 comprises 16 residues. Germline V gene sequence: CDR1 SGDLS, CDR2 YYNGEE. This CDR3 reads CASSFASRGSITEQYF. The CDR3 DNA sequence: TGTGCCAGCAGCTTTGCCTCCAGGGGATCTATTACCGAGCAGTACTTC.

The chain is built from TRBV7-2 and TRBJ2-5, with 7 bases matching TRBD1. V lost 1 base, J lost 4 bases, and 3 bases stayed unmatched. Germline V gene lookup returns CDR1 SGHTA and CDR2 FQGNSA. This CDR3 has 14 residues. The CDR3 loop reads CASSLDRDRETQYF. DNA of the CDR3: TGTGCCAGCAGCTTAGATAGGGACAGAGAGACCCAGTACTTC.

V and J are TRBV4-3 and TRBJ1-2, with D unclear. There are 15 residues in the CDR3. The V gene's germline CDR1 is LGHNA and CDR2 YSLEER. V was pared by 1 base and J by 2 bases, with 11 bases between. The CDR3 loop reads CASSQGLAGNYGYTF. Written as DNA, the CDR3 is TGCGCCAGCAGCCAAGGGCTGGCAGGAAACTATGGCTACACCTTC.

The chain couples TRBV2 to TRBJ2-2; D ambiguous. Germline assignment: CDR1 SNHLY and CDR2 FYNNEI. V lost 7 bases, J lost 3 bases, and 15 bases lay in between. The CDR3 spans 15 residues. CDR3 DNA sequence: TGTGCCAGCATTAACGATATACGGGACACCGGGGAGCTGTTTTTT. Translating gives CASINDIRDTGELFF.

The chain has TRBV20-1 and TRBJ2-1, with D possibly being TRBD1 or TRBD2 (5 bases each). The J call could be wrong; TRBJ2-7 is a better fit for the DNA end. Germline lookup yields CDR1 DFQATT and CDR2 SNEGSKA (reference sequence). CDR3 length: 11 residues. Written as DNA, the CDR3 is TGCAGTGCTAGGTGGGGGAGCAAGCAGTACTTC. Protein product: CSARWGSKQYF.

The gene calls are TRBV7-9 and TRBJ2-1; D uncertain. CDR3 length equals 16 residues. V was clipped by 5 bases and J by 0 bases, with 14 bases between them. CDR1 SEHNR and CDR2 FQNEAQ come from the germline V gene (reference sequence). CDR3 bases: TGTGCCAGCAGCCCCCCGAACCCGAGCTCCTACAATGAGCAGTTCTTC. Amino acids: CASSPPNPSSYNEQFF.

This chain joins TRBV12-3 or TRBV12-4 and TRBJ2-7; D possibly matches TRBD1 or TRBD2 (5 bases each). Between the trimmed V and J ends, which lost 6 bases and 3 bases, there was a span of 12 bases. CDR3 length: 13 amino acids. The CDR3 coding sequence is TGTGCCAGCAGACCGGGACGGGACTACGAGCAGTACTTC. This translates into CASRPGRDYEQYF.

Only a few counts were recorded for this clonotype. The chain links TRBV27 to TRBJ2-2, with 12 bases lining up with TRBD2. The V gene's germline CDR1 is MNHEY and CDR2 SMNVEV (reference sequence). The ends lost 6 bases at V and 6 bases at J; junction bases unmatched: 2. The CDR3 has 14 residues. The CDR3 here is CASSWTSGAGELFF. The CDR3 region has the DNA TGTGCCAGCAGCTGGACTAGCGGGGCCGGGGAGCTGTTTTTT.

The rearrangement joins TRBV20-1 to TRBJ2-3, with 13 bases fitting TRBD2. Trimming at V came to 4 bases and at J to 5 bases, leaving 9 bases not matched to a gene. The CDR3 spans 16 residues. Germline V CDR1 and CDR2: DFQATT, SNEGSKA (reference sequence). CDR3 sequence: CSAKGTSGVKGDTQYF. In DNA, the CDR3 is TGCAGTGCTAAGGGGACTAGCGGGGTAAAAGGAGATACGCAGTATTTT.

This clonotype was counted between two and nine times. The chain joins TRBV20-1 to TRBJ2-1; 10 positions agree with TRBD2. Looked up from germline, CDR1 is DFQATT and CDR2 is SNEGSKA (reference sequence). V lost 0 bases to trimming and J lost 1 base; unmatched junction nucleotides: 9. CDR3 length: 18 residues. CDR3 DNA: TGCAGTGCTAGAGATATGCTAGCGGGGGCCCGGTCCTACAATGAGCAGTTCTTC. It encodes CSARDMLAGARSYNEQFF.

The rearrangement uses TRBV4-1 and TRBJ2-3, with D possibly being TRBD1 or TRBD2 (5 bases each). Germline V gives CDR1 MGHRA, CDR2 YSYEKL. The CDR3 extends over 16 amino acids. The V and J ends lost 2 bases and 2 bases respectively, with 14 bases between them. DNA for the CDR3: TGCGCCAGCAGCCAATCCGGGGCAGGGAACACAGATACGCAGTATTTT. Translation gives CASSQSGAGNTDTQYF.

This clonotype was seen a handful of times. This chain uses TRBV9 with TRBJ2-3; 9 bases are a match to TRBD1. The CDR3 length is 16 residues. Trimming cost V 0 bases and J 0 bases; bases outside gene matches: 2. Per the germline V gene, CDR1 is SGDLS and CDR2 is YYNGEE. The CDR3 here is CASSVEGTGSTDTQYF. DNA for the CDR3: TGTGCCAGCAGCGTAGAAGGGACAGGGAGCACAGATACGCAGTATTTT.

This clonotype was observed a handful of times. The chain recombines TRBV4-3 with TRBJ1-4; 7 positions agree with TRBD1. Trimming removed 4 bases from V and 2 bases from J; junction bases left unmatched: 7. The CDR3 covers 16 residues. Per germline, CDR1 LGHNA and CDR2 YSLEER. The CDR3 nucleotides are TGCGCCAGCAGCCCGACCCGGACAGGTACTAATGAAAAACTGTTTTTT. Amino acids: CASSPTRTGTNEKLFF.

The chain recombines TRBV4-1 with TRBJ2-3; D is ambiguous. V was clipped by 4 bases and J by 0 bases, with 17 bases between them. CDR1 MGHRA and CDR2 YSYEKL come from the germline V gene. The CDR3 covers 17 residues. Here the CDR3 DNA reads TGCGCCAGCAGCCCATCCCTGGAGCAGCTCAGCACAGATACGCAGTATTTT. It encodes CASSPSLEQLSTDTQYF.

This chain connects TRBV3-1 to TRBJ2-3; D is unclear. Trimming removed 2 bases from V and 8 bases from J, with 11 bases in between. From germline, CDR1 is LGHDT and CDR2 YNNKEL (reference sequence). This CDR3 region has 13 residues. CDR3 sequence (DNA): TGTGCCAGCAGCCAAAATACTCTGGGTACGCAGTATTTT. Translated, it gives CASSQNTLGTQYF.

This clonotype was counted ten times or more. CDR3 in DNA: TGTGCCAGCCGTTCAGTGAGTAGGGTCGACGAGCAGTACTTC. Protein product: CASRSVSRVDEQYF. The chain recombines TRBV6-1 with TRBJ2-7; D is unclear. The V gene's germline CDR1 is MNHNS and CDR2 SASEGT. Between the trimmed V and J ends, which lost 8 bases and 5 bases, there was a span of 19 bases. The CDR3 is 14 residues long.

This clonotype was seen only a few times. This chain links TRBV12-3 or TRBV12-4 with TRBJ2-1; 13 nucleotides match TRBD2. Trimming removed 6 bases from V and 8 bases from J; junction bases left unmatched: 10. CDR3 length: 16 residues. In DNA, the CDR3 is TGTGCCAGCAGGGCTACTAGCGGGGGGGCCTTCGATGAGCAGTTCTTC. Encoded protein: CASRATSGGAFDEQFF.

This chain connects TRBV6-2 or TRBV6-3 to TRBJ2-3, with 12 bases that match TRBD2. With V trimmed by 7 bases and J by 4 bases, 6 bases remained unmatched. This CDR3 region has 15 residues. CDR1 and CDR2 (germline): MNHEY, SVGEGT. Here the CDR3 DNA reads TGTGCCAGCACAAGGACTAGCGGGGTCTCAGATACGCAGTATTTT. It is translated as CASTRTSGVSDTQYF.